The entry below gives a single T cell receptor (beta chain) sequence along with its context. No antigen is known for it. Primers for the PCR totalled 60 Vbeta and 13 Jbeta. Repertoires were generated with immunoSEQ multiplex PCR, while TCRdb's copy carries only in-frame clones and drops some. This table has 110,000 to 150,000 clones, about 72% appearing once. This record comes from a study of cytomegalovirus exposure and HLA in healthy donors. Study observations and caveats: After further analysis at a later stage, 16,951 TCR beta sequences were associated with HLA alleles at 0.05 false discovery rate. As a later analysis revealed, most CMV-associated TCR beta chains appeared HLA-restricted. Being productive about 87% or about 30% of the time was typical of most TCR beta V segments in an earlier analysis.

CDR3 length: 14 amino acids. Trimming removed 7 bases from V and 2 bases from J; junction bases left unmatched: 7. The germline gives CDR1 MNHNS, CDR2 SASEGT. The V call is TRBV6-1, the J call TRBJ2-7; 8 nucleotides align to TRBD1. Material for sequencing was PBMCs. The clonotype comes from a middle-aged man in good health and CMV-seronegative. This CDR3 reads CASKVGTGAYEQYF. The CDR3 DNA sequence: TGTGCCAGCAAGGTTGGGACAGGAGCCTACGAGCAGTACTTC.